Below, one TCR beta chain is given with its context. These data originate in a study of blood T cell repertoires in COVID-19. The CDR3 sequence is 15 residues long. Trimming took 5 bases from V and 5 from J; bases not matched to a gene: 11. The germline gives CDR1 LNHDA, CDR2 SQIVND (reference sequence). TCRdb's table, derived via immunoSEQ multiplex PCR, lists solely in-frame clones and lacks some. Of tens of thousands of clones in the sample, over 65% were seen once. The J gene is TRBJ2-5, the V gene TRBV19; 7 bases are shared with TRBD2. The clonotype comes from an elderly man with acute or convalescent COVID-19. The material sequenced was peripheral blood. The CDR3 coding sequence is TGTGCCAGTAGTTCCCTGGGCGGGAGAGTGGAGACCCAGTACTTC. Translating it yields CASSSLGGRVETQYF.